A selection of T cell receptor beta chains follows, all from one sample in a study of T cell repertoires in cytomegalovirus infection. TCRdb ran MiXCR on the reads and lists one entry per CDR3 protein. This table has 200,000 to 300,000 distinct CDR3 sequences, 6% to 8% appearing once. The sample was PBMCs. The receptors originated from a human donor in good health (CMV status not recorded). Some clones in this sample may be carry-over from other donors' samples. Each CDR3 is given with its conserved first and last residue. The order of the fields is D gene, CDR3 length, V gene, J gene, clone size, CDR3 protein, CDR3 DNA. D genes are given only for firm matches. Where a row states a size, it is once, few, many or the class of an expanded clone; other rows omit it.

D gene: TRBD2
CDR3 length: 15
V gene: TRBV7-8
J gene: TRBJ2-3
clone size: many
CDR3 protein: CASSSTSGSVDTQYF
CDR3 DNA: TGTGCCAGCAGCTCGACTAGCGGGTCGGTAGATACGCAGTATTTT

D gene: -
CDR3 length: 12
V gene: TRBV7-2
J gene: TRBJ2-3
clone size: many
CDR3 protein: CASSTYTDTQYF
CDR3 DNA: TGTGCCAGCAGCACCTACACAGATACGCAGTATTTT

D gene: -
CDR3 length: 19
V gene: TRBV11-3
J gene: TRBJ1-5
clone size: many
CDR3 protein: CASSSIDVLTGDSNQPQHF
CDR3 DNA: TGTGCCAGCAGCTCAATCGATGTTTTGACGGGGGATAGCAATCAGCCCCAGCATTTT

D gene: -
CDR3 length: 13
V gene: TRBV6-2/TRBV6-3
J gene: TRBJ1-1
clone size: many
CDR3 protein: CASSYSGRPEAFF
CDR3 DNA: TGTGCCAGCAGTTACTCGGGCCGGCCTGAAGCTTTCTTT

D gene: -
CDR3 length: 18
V gene: TRBV28
J gene: TRBJ2-5
clone size: many
CDR3 protein: CASTQWGNLKAPGKAQYF
CDR3 DNA: TGTGCCAGCACCCAATGGGGGAATCTAAAGGCCCCGGGCAAGGCCCAGTACTTC

D gene: TRBD1
CDR3 length: 15
V gene: TRBV27
J gene: TRBJ1-3
clone size: many
CDR3 protein: CASSPGQGIGNTIYF
CDR3 DNA: TGTGCCAGCAGTCCGGGACAGGGAATAGGAAACACCATATATTTT

D gene: TRBD1
CDR3 length: 14
V gene: TRBV19
J gene: TRBJ1-1
clone size: many
CDR3 protein: CASSIGTGVAEAFF
CDR3 DNA: TGTGCCAGTAGTATTGGGACAGGGGTCGCTGAAGCTTTCTTT

D gene: TRBD2
CDR3 length: 16
V gene: TRBV5-6
J gene: TRBJ2-3
clone size: many
CDR3 protein: CASSLTSGGNTDTQYF
CDR3 DNA: TGTGCCAGCAGCTTGACTAGCGGGGGTAACACAGATACGCAGTATTTT

D gene: -
CDR3 length: 14
V gene: TRBV7-2
J gene: TRBJ1-2
clone size: many
CDR3 protein: CASSLEGLNYGYTF
CDR3 DNA: TGTGCCAGCAGCTTAGAGGGACTCAACTATGGCTACACCTTC

D gene: -
CDR3 length: 13
V gene: TRBV7-9
J gene: TRBJ2-1
clone size: many
CDR3 protein: CASSSRTVGKEFF
CDR3 DNA: TGTGCCAGCAGCTCTAGAACAGTGGGGAAGGAGTTCTTC

D gene: -
CDR3 length: 15
V gene: TRBV2
J gene: TRBJ1-1
clone size: -
CDR3 protein: CASNQGTGLNTEAFF
CDR3 DNA: TGTGCCAGCAACCAAGGAACAGGTTTGAACACTGAAGCTTTCTTT

D gene: TRBD1
CDR3 length: 14
V gene: TRBV20-1
J gene: TRBJ2-7
clone size: many
CDR3 protein: CSARDPQGNYEQYF
CDR3 DNA: TGCAGTGCTAGAGATCCACAGGGGAACTACGAGCAGTACTTC

D gene: TRBD1
CDR3 length: 12
V gene: TRBV11-2
J gene: TRBJ1-2
clone size: few
CDR3 protein: CASGETGVDYTF
CDR3 DNA: TGTGCCAGCGGTGAGACAGGGGTTGACTACACCTTC

D gene: -
CDR3 length: 14
V gene: TRBV3-1
J gene: TRBJ2-1
clone size: many
CDR3 protein: CASSRRTRGNEQFF
CDR3 DNA: TGTGCCAGCAGCCGGAGAACTAGGGGAAATGAGCAGTTCTTC

D gene: -
CDR3 length: 15
V gene: TRBV12-3/TRBV12-4
J gene: TRBJ2-1
clone size: many
CDR3 protein: CASSSRHGSGSEQFF
CDR3 DNA: TGTGCCAGCAGTTCCCGACACGGGTCGGGTAGTGAGCAGTTCTTC

D gene: -
CDR3 length: 14
V gene: TRBV19
J gene: TRBJ2-1
clone size: many
CDR3 protein: CASSGGAPKNEQFF
CDR3 DNA: TGTGCCAGTAGTGGTGGGGCCCCAAAAAATGAGCAGTTCTTC

D gene: TRBD1
CDR3 length: 14
V gene: TRBV28
J gene: TRBJ1-6
clone size: many
CDR3 protein: CASSLQGPTSPLHF
CDR3 DNA: TGTGCCAGCAGTCTACAGGGGCCAACATCACCCCTCCACTTT

D gene: TRBD2
CDR3 length: 18
V gene: TRBV20-1
J gene: TRBJ2-3
clone size: many
CDR3 protein: CSANRLGTSGGSTDTQYF
CDR3 DNA: TGCAGTGCTAACAGGCTCGGGACTAGCGGGGGAAGCACAGATACGCAGTATTTT

D gene: -
CDR3 length: 14
V gene: TRBV19
J gene: TRBJ1-1
clone size: many
CDR3 protein: CASSVRTVNTEAFF
CDR3 DNA: TGTGCCAGTAGTGTACGGACGGTGAACACTGAAGCTTTCTTT

D gene: -
CDR3 length: 15
V gene: TRBV29-1
J gene: TRBJ1-2
clone size: many
CDR3 protein: CSVEVQGQDHYGYTF
CDR3 DNA: TGCAGCGTTGAAGTCCAGGGACAAGATCACTATGGCTACACCTTC

D gene: -
CDR3 length: 15
V gene: TRBV7-6
J gene: TRBJ1-1
clone size: many
CDR3 protein: CASSSNPGMNTEAFF
CDR3 DNA: TGTGCCAGCAGCTCAAATCCGGGGATGAACACTGAAGCTTTCTTT

D gene: -
CDR3 length: 11
V gene: TRBV5-4
J gene: TRBJ1-2
clone size: -
CDR3 protein: CASSLEGAYTF
CDR3 DNA: TGTGCCAGCAGCTTGGAAGGGGCCTACACCTTC

D gene: -
CDR3 length: 16
V gene: TRBV5-1
J gene: TRBJ1-1
clone size: few
CDR3 protein: CASSLAERPYNTEAFF
CDR3 DNA: TGCGCCAGCAGCTTGGCCGAAAGGCCGTATAACACTGAAGCTTTCTTT

D gene: -
CDR3 length: 13
V gene: TRBV2
J gene: TRBJ1-1
clone size: few
CDR3 protein: CASTGTRNTEAFF
CDR3 DNA: TGTGCCAGCACCGGGACAAGAAACACTGAAGCTTTCTTT

D gene: TRBD1
CDR3 length: 17
V gene: TRBV12-3/TRBV12-4
J gene: TRBJ1-5
clone size: many
CDR3 protein: CASSFLMRQGAGQPQHF
CDR3 DNA: TGTGCCAGCAGTTTTCTCATGAGACAGGGGGCAGGACAGCCCCAGCATTTT

D gene: -
CDR3 length: 15
V gene: TRBV7-2
J gene: TRBJ2-1
clone size: many
CDR3 protein: CASSVRTTSYNEQFF
CDR3 DNA: TGTGCCAGCAGCGTCAGGACTACCTCCTACAATGAGCAGTTCTTC

D gene: TRBD1
CDR3 length: 14
V gene: TRBV20-1
J gene: TRBJ1-1
clone size: many
CDR3 protein: CSAPRDSLKPEAFF
CDR3 DNA: TGCAGTGCTCCGCGGGACAGTCTGAAGCCTGAAGCTTTCTTT

D gene: TRBD2
CDR3 length: 13
V gene: TRBV29-1
J gene: TRBJ2-3
clone size: many
CDR3 protein: CSVKRGSTDTQYF
CDR3 DNA: TGCAGCGTAAAGCGGGGGTCTACAGATACGCAGTATTTT

D gene: -
CDR3 length: 17
V gene: TRBV28
J gene: TRBJ2-1
clone size: once
CDR3 protein: CASSPSPRSRVYNEQFF
CDR3 DNA: TGTGCCAGCTCGCCATCCCCCCGTAGTAGAGTTTACAATGAGCAGTTCTTC

D gene: TRBD1
CDR3 length: 13
V gene: TRBV7-2
J gene: TRBJ1-2
clone size: many
CDR3 protein: CASSLIQGFGYTF
CDR3 DNA: TGTGCCAGCAGCTTGATACAGGGGTTTGGCTACACCTTC

D gene: -
CDR3 length: 20
V gene: TRBV19
J gene: TRBJ2-1
clone size: many
CDR3 protein: CASSLWGLYNEVLHGNEQFF
CDR3 DNA: TGTGCCAGTAGTCTCTGGGGACTTTACAATGAGGTACTTCATGGAAATGAGCAGTTCTTC

D gene: -
CDR3 length: 17
V gene: TRBV5-6
J gene: TRBJ1-4
clone size: few
CDR3 protein: CASSLSDTLGSNEKLFF
CDR3 DNA: TGTGCCAGCAGCTTAAGTGACACCCTCGGGTCTAATGAAAAACTGTTTTTT

D gene: -
CDR3 length: 14
V gene: TRBV28
J gene: TRBJ1-1
clone size: many
CDR3 protein: CASGGGRGRTEAFF
CDR3 DNA: TGTGCCAGCGGGGGGGGACGGGGGAGGACTGAAGCTTTCTTT

D gene: TRBD1
CDR3 length: 13
V gene: TRBV28
J gene: TRBJ2-1
clone size: many
CDR3 protein: CASIDRASNEQFF
CDR3 DNA: TGTGCCAGCATTGACAGGGCATCCAATGAGCAGTTCTTC

D gene: TRBD1
CDR3 length: 17
V gene: TRBV6-2/TRBV6-3
J gene: TRBJ1-2
clone size: many
CDR3 protein: CASTHRTGQEGSYGYTF
CDR3 DNA: TGTGCCAGCACCCATCGGACCGGACAGGAGGGTTCCTATGGCTACACCTTC

D gene: -
CDR3 length: 15
V gene: TRBV5-1
J gene: TRBJ1-1
clone size: few
CDR3 protein: CASRQNPILNTEAFF
CDR3 DNA: TGCGCCAGCAGACAGAACCCGATCTTGAACACTGAAGCTTTCTTT

D gene: TRBD1
CDR3 length: 14
V gene: TRBV20-1
J gene: TRBJ2-5
clone size: many
CDR3 protein: CSAPDRELQETQYF
CDR3 DNA: TGCAGTGCTCCGGACAGGGAGCTTCAAGAGACCCAGTACTTC

D gene: -
CDR3 length: 12
V gene: TRBV25-1
J gene: TRBJ1-1
clone size: -
CDR3 protein: CASPKGDTEAFF
CDR3 DNA: TGTGCCAGCCCAAAAGGGGACACTGAAGCTTTCTTT

D gene: TRBD2
CDR3 length: 15
V gene: TRBV20-1
J gene: TRBJ2-5
clone size: -
CDR3 protein: CSAFSWGLAAETQYF
CDR3 DNA: TGCAGTGCTTTTTCTTGGGGACTAGCAGCCGAGACCCAGTACTTC